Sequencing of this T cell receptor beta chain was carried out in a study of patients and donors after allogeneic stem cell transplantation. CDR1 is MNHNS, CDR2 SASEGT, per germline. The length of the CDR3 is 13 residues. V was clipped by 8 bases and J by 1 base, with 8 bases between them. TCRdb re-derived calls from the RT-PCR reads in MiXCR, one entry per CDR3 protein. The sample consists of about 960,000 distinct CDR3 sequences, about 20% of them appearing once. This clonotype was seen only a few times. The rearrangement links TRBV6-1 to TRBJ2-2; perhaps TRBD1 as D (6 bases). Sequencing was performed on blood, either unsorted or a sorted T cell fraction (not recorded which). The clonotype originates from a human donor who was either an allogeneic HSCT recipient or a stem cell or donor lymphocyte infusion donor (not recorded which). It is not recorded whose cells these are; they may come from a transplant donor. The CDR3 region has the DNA TGTGCCAGCGAGGACAGGAACACCGGGGAGCTGTTTTTT. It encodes CASEDRNTGELFF.